A selection of T cell receptor beta chains follows, all from one sample in a study of shared clonotypes between healthy human individuals. Assay used: immunoSEQ multiplex PCR; TCRdb lists only in-frame clones, some missing. The top ten hold roughly 0.13% of the sample, which has 2 million to 2.5 million clones, approximately 95% seen once. Sequenced sample: naive CD4+ T cells sorted from blood. The source of these receptors is a man younger than 30 in good health. Each CDR3 is given with its conserved first and last residue. Each record gives: V gene, D gene, clone size, J gene, CDR3 protein, CDR3 DNA. A D gene is named only where the DNA matches it firmly. Not all rows give a size; the values are once, few, many and, for expanded clones, a class.

V gene: TRBV28
D gene: TRBD1
clone size: -
J gene: TRBJ1-2
CDR3 protein: CASSSEQGARLGFYTF
CDR3 DNA: TGTGCCAGCAGTTCTGAGCAGGGGGCTAGGCTGGGTTTCTACACCTTC

V gene: TRBV2
D gene: -
clone size: -
J gene: TRBJ1-5
CDR3 protein: CASSARYSNQPQHF
CDR3 DNA: TGTGCCAGCAGCGCCCGGTATAGCAATCAGCCCCAGCATTTT

V gene: TRBV2
D gene: TRBD2
clone size: -
J gene: TRBJ2-1
CDR3 protein: CASSNLGGGPYNEQFF
CDR3 DNA: TGTGCCAGCAGTAACCTGGGCGGGGGGCCCTACAATGAGCAGTTCTTC

V gene: TRBV25-1
D gene: -
clone size: -
J gene: TRBJ2-7
CDR3 protein: CASRTDSPYEQYF
CDR3 DNA: TGTGCCAGCCGCACGGACAGCCCCTACGAGCAGTACTTC

V gene: TRBV5-1
D gene: -
clone size: -
J gene: TRBJ2-5
CDR3 protein: CASSFAEANEYQETQYF
CDR3 DNA: TGCGCCAGCAGCTTTGCAGAAGCGAATGAGTACCAAGAGACCCAGTACTTC

V gene: TRBV7-2
D gene: TRBD2
clone size: -
J gene: TRBJ2-7
CDR3 protein: CASSLTSVSYEQYF
CDR3 DNA: TGTGCCAGCAGCTTAACTAGCGTCTCCTACGAGCAGTACTTC

V gene: TRBV11-2
D gene: TRBD2
clone size: -
J gene: TRBJ2-2
CDR3 protein: CASSLGRLVFGGRVRELFF
CDR3 DNA: TGTGCCAGCAGCTTAGGCCGTTTGGTGTTCGGCGGGAGGGTTAGGGAGCTGTTTTTT

V gene: TRBV28
D gene: -
clone size: -
J gene: TRBJ2-3
CDR3 protein: CASSRGPSTDTQYF
CDR3 DNA: TGTGCCAGCAGTCGTGGCCCCTCCACAGATACGCAGTATTTT

V gene: TRBV11-2
D gene: -
clone size: once
J gene: TRBJ2-1
CDR3 protein: CASRKIGSPYNEQFF
CDR3 DNA: TGTGCCAGCAGAAAAATCGGGAGCCCCTACAATGAGCAGTTCTTC

V gene: TRBV7-6
D gene: TRBD1
clone size: -
J gene: TRBJ2-1
CDR3 protein: CASSFVDRVGNEQFF
CDR3 DNA: TGTGCCAGCAGCTTTGTAGACAGGGTTGGGAATGAGCAGTTCTTC

V gene: TRBV30
D gene: -
clone size: -
J gene: TRBJ1-4
CDR3 protein: CAWISTLGEKLFF
CDR3 DNA: TGTGCCTGGATCTCCACCCTCGGGGAAAAACTGTTTTTT

V gene: TRBV30
D gene: TRBD2
clone size: -
J gene: TRBJ2-7
CDR3 protein: CAWSLLSTSGNYEQYF
CDR3 DNA: TGTGCCTGGAGTCTCCTTTCGACTAGCGGGAACTACGAGCAGTACTTC

V gene: TRBV7-8
D gene: TRBD1
clone size: -
J gene: TRBJ2-7
CDR3 protein: CASSLGTGPYEQYF
CDR3 DNA: TGTGCCAGCAGCCTGGGGACAGGGCCCTACGAGCAGTACTTC

V gene: TRBV28
D gene: -
clone size: -
J gene: TRBJ1-2
CDR3 protein: CASSFPVGAGYTF
CDR3 DNA: TGTGCCAGCAGTTTCCCGGTGGGGGCTGGCTACACCTTC

V gene: TRBV2
D gene: -
clone size: -
J gene: TRBJ1-1
CDR3 protein: CASSEGSTEAFF
CDR3 DNA: TGTGCCAGCAGTGAAGGAAGCACTGAAGCTTTCTTT

V gene: TRBV18
D gene: -
clone size: -
J gene: TRBJ2-7
CDR3 protein: CASSPQSFYEQYF
CDR3 DNA: TGTGCCAGCTCACCCCAATCTTTCTACGAGCAGTACTTC

V gene: TRBV29-1
D gene: -
clone size: -
J gene: TRBJ2-3
CDR3 protein: CSVGGPRGVTDTQYF
CDR3 DNA: TGCAGCGTTGGTGGGCCCAGGGGTGTCACAGATACGCAGTATTTT

V gene: TRBV6-5
D gene: TRBD2
clone size: -
J gene: TRBJ2-7
CDR3 protein: CASSYPTSGRVEQYF
CDR3 DNA: TGTGCCAGCAGTTACCCGACTAGCGGGAGGGTTGAGCAGTACTTC

V gene: TRBV5-1
D gene: TRBD2
clone size: -
J gene: TRBJ2-7
CDR3 protein: CASSANAGDPYEQYF
CDR3 DNA: TGCGCCAGCAGCGCGAACGCGGGGGACCCCTACGAGCAGTACTTC

V gene: TRBV2
D gene: -
clone size: once
J gene: TRBJ2-7
CDR3 protein: CASRITPLGQQYF
CDR3 DNA: TGTGCCAGCAGAATCACCCCACTGGGCCAGCAGTACTTC

V gene: TRBV27
D gene: TRBD1
clone size: -
J gene: TRBJ2-7
CDR3 protein: CASRNRGYEQYF
CDR3 DNA: TGTGCCAGCAGAAACAGGGGCTACGAGCAGTACTTC

V gene: TRBV23-1
D gene: -
clone size: -
J gene: TRBJ1-2
CDR3 protein: CASSQSYRDANYGYTF
CDR3 DNA: TGCGCCAGCAGTCAATCGTACAGGGATGCTAACTATGGCTACACCTTC

V gene: TRBV15
D gene: -
clone size: -
J gene: TRBJ2-5
CDR3 protein: CATSRDPEETQYF
CDR3 DNA: TGTGCCACCAGCAGAGACCCGGAAGAGACCCAGTACTTC

V gene: TRBV15
D gene: -
clone size: -
J gene: TRBJ2-1
CDR3 protein: CATSRDLGHNEQFF
CDR3 DNA: TGTGCCACCAGCAGAGATTTAGGTCACAATGAGCAGTTCTTC

V gene: TRBV5-6
D gene: -
clone size: once
J gene: TRBJ2-7
CDR3 protein: CASSLDRRGGGRAYEQYF
CDR3 DNA: TGTGCCAGCAGCTTGGATCGACGTGGGGGCGGGAGAGCCTACGAGCAGTACTTC

V gene: TRBV15
D gene: TRBD1
clone size: -
J gene: TRBJ2-3
CDR3 protein: CATSRDKPGTASTDTQYF
CDR3 DNA: TGTGCCACCAGCAGAGATAAACCCGGGACAGCGAGCACAGATACGCAGTATTTT

V gene: TRBV18
D gene: -
clone size: -
J gene: TRBJ2-5
CDR3 protein: CASSQGTVETQYF
CDR3 DNA: TGTGCCAGCTCACAGGGGACGGTAGAGACCCAGTACTTC

V gene: TRBV23-1
D gene: TRBD1
clone size: -
J gene: TRBJ2-1
CDR3 protein: CASHPTDRSSYNEQFF
CDR3 DNA: TGCGCCAGCCATCCTACGGACAGGAGCTCCTACAATGAGCAGTTCTTC

V gene: TRBV9
D gene: -
clone size: -
J gene: TRBJ2-2
CDR3 protein: CASTSAAFTGELFF
CDR3 DNA: TGTGCCAGCACCAGCGCGGCCTTCACCGGGGAGCTGTTTTTT

V gene: TRBV5-1
D gene: TRBD1
clone size: -
J gene: TRBJ2-7
CDR3 protein: CASSLGDRDLDEQYF
CDR3 DNA: TGCGCCAGCAGCTTGGGTGACAGGGATTTAGACGAGCAGTACTTC

V gene: TRBV19
D gene: -
clone size: -
J gene: TRBJ2-3
CDR3 protein: CASRPLAPLTDTQYF
CDR3 DNA: TGTGCCAGTAGACCACTTGCTCCCCTCACAGATACGCAGTATTTT

V gene: TRBV28
D gene: TRBD2
clone size: -
J gene: TRBJ2-7
CDR3 protein: CASSLITSGAYEQYF
CDR3 DNA: TGTGCCAGCAGTTTAATTACTAGCGGGGCCTACGAGCAGTACTTC

V gene: TRBV18
D gene: TRBD1
clone size: -
J gene: TRBJ1-2
CDR3 protein: CASSSSQPGQHNYGYTF
CDR3 DNA: TGTGCCAGCTCAAGCTCCCAACCGGGACAGCATAACTATGGCTACACCTTC

V gene: TRBV19
D gene: TRBD2
clone size: -
J gene: TRBJ2-3
CDR3 protein: CASGHSGALPDTQYF
CDR3 DNA: TGTGCCAGCGGACACAGCGGGGCGCTACCAGATACGCAGTATTTT

V gene: TRBV10-3
D gene: -
clone size: -
J gene: TRBJ1-1
CDR3 protein: CATDGGNTEAFF
CDR3 DNA: TGTGCCACGGACGGCGGGAACACTGAAGCTTTCTTT

V gene: TRBV6-4
D gene: -
clone size: -
J gene: TRBJ1-2
CDR3 protein: CASSDKGRDYTF
CDR3 DNA: TGTGCCAGCAGTGATAAAGGCAGGGACTACACCTTC

V gene: TRBV7-2
D gene: -
clone size: few
J gene: TRBJ2-1
CDR3 protein: CASSPYNEQFF
CDR3 DNA: TGTGCCAGCAGCCCCTACAATGAGCAGTTCTTC

V gene: TRBV19
D gene: -
clone size: -
J gene: TRBJ2-3
CDR3 protein: CASRTNTQLDTQYF
CDR3 DNA: TGTGCCAGTAGGACGAACACCCAACTCGATACGCAGTATTTT

V gene: TRBV5-1
D gene: TRBD2
clone size: -
J gene: TRBJ2-5
CDR3 protein: CASSLGTSGGQETQYF
CDR3 DNA: TGCGCCAGCAGCTTAGGGACTAGCGGGGGCCAAGAGACCCAGTACTTC

V gene: TRBV5-6
D gene: -
clone size: -
J gene: TRBJ2-3
CDR3 protein: CASSRLGLTDTQYF
CDR3 DNA: TGTGCCAGCAGCCGCTTGGGGCTGACAGATACGCAGTATTTT

V gene: TRBV6-5
D gene: TRBD1
clone size: -
J gene: TRBJ2-7
CDR3 protein: CASSYSNRDRTYEQYF
CDR3 DNA: TGTGCCAGCAGTTATTCAAACCGGGACAGGACCTACGAGCAGTACTTC